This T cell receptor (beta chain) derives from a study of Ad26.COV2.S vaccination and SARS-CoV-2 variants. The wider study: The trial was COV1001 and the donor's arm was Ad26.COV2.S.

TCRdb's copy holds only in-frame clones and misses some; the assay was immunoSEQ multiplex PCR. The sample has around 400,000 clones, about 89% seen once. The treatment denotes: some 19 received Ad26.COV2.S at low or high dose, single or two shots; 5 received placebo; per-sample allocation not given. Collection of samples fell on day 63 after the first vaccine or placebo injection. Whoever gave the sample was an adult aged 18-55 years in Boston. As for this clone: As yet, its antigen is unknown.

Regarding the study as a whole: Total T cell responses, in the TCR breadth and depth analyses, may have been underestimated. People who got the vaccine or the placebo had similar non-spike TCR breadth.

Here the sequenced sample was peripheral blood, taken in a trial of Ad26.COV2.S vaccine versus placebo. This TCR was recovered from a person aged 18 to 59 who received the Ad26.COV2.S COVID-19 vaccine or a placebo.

The chain's CDR3 is CASSLSYNSPLHF. The CDR3 DNA is TGTGCCAGCAGTTTAAGCTATAATTCACCCCTCCACTTT. The chain combines TRBV12-3 or TRBV12-4 with TRBJ1-6; D uncertain. Trimming pared 2 bases from V and 3 bases from J, leaving 2 bases between. The CDR3 length is 13 residues.